These 20 T cell receptor beta chains were all obtained from the same sample, sequenced in a study of T cells in localized non-small cell lung cancer. The data were produced by immunoSEQ multiplex PCR, yet TCRdb's version contains in-frame clones alone and is incomplete. The sample contains 1,500 to 2,000 clones, over 20% of which appear only once. The specimen comprised normal lung tissue next to the tumor, sampled before any cancer treatment. These receptors were collected from an older female donor with stage I squamous cell lung carcinoma.

The chain links TRBV6-8 to TRBJ1-2; 8 bases match TRBD1. CDR1 is MNHGY and CDR2 is SAAAGT in the germline V gene. The CDR3 has 14 amino acids. V lost 10 bases, J lost 4 bases, and 11 bases stayed unmatched. Here the CDR3 reads CAISRGQGGYGYTF. CDR3 coding DNA: TGTGCCATCAGCCGCGGACAGGGTGGCTATGGCTACACCTTC.

Judged by abundance, this clone is large. The genes are TRBV11-3 and TRBJ1-1, with a tentative D call TRBD1 (5 bases). In germline, CDR1 is SGHNT, CDR2 YENEEA. This CDR3 has 15 amino acids. V lost 5 bases to trimming and J lost 1 base, with 14 bases between them. The CDR3 loop is CASSPGYGTNTEAFF. The CDR3 nucleotides are TGTGCCAGCAGCCCAGGGTACGGAACGAACACTGAAGCTTTCTTT.

There are a few counts of this clone. This sample also contains other DNA sequences that code for the same CDR3. The V call is TRBV19, the J call TRBJ2-3; D is undetermined. Trimming stripped 7 bases from V and 6 bases from J, with 8 bases between. CDR1 is LNHDA and CDR2 is SQIVND in the germline V gene (reference sequence). The CDR3 length is 11 residues. CDR3 nucleotide sequence: TGTGCCAGTACCGGCCGGGATACGCAGTATTTT. This gives the protein CASTGRDTQYF.

The CDR3: CASSEGAGDHNEQFF. CDR3 nucleotide sequence: TGTGCCAGCAGTGAAGGTGCGGGGGACCACAATGAGCAGTTCTTC. The chain links TRBV9 to TRBJ2-1; the match to TRBD2 covers 7 bases. The V gene end was trimmed by 5 bases and the J gene end by 5 bases; junction bases not matched to a gene: 10. This CDR3 has 15 residues. Germline assignment: CDR1 SGDLS and CDR2 YYNGEE.

In this sample, this clone is hyperexpanded. The rearrangement links TRBV29-1 to TRBJ2-1; TRBD2 aligns across 14 bases. V lost 2 bases, J lost 10 bases, and 7 bases stayed unmatched. Germline V gene sequence: CDR1 SQVTM, CDR2 ANQGSEA. The CDR3 has 15 residues. CDR3 sequence reads: CSVEIGTSGGGEQFF. CDR3 nucleotides: TGCAGCGTTGAAATAGGGACTAGCGGGGGAGGAGAGCAGTTCTTC.

This rearrangement joins TRBV30 to TRBJ1-1, with D maybe TRBD1 (5 bases). V was clipped by 1 base and J by 7 bases, with 13 bases between them. This CDR3 comprises 13 residues. Germline CDR1 GTSNPN, CDR2 SVGIG (reference sequence). Written as DNA, the CDR3 is TGTGCCTGGAGTGCTGGGGGTTACCTTGAAGCTTTCTTT. Translated, it gives CAWSAGGYLEAFF.

In this sample, this clone turned up a few times. The CDR3 region is CASTTSGYEQYF. In nucleotides, the CDR3 is TGTGCCAGCACCACTTCAGGGTACGAGCAGTACTTC. The J gene is TRBJ2-7, the V gene TRBV6-8; D is possibly TRBD1 (5 bases). This CDR3 is 12 amino acids long. Per germline, CDR1 MNHGY and CDR2 SAAAGT. Between the trimmed V and J ends, which lost 7 bases and 4 bases, there was a span of 11 bases.

The chain is built from TRBV29-1 and TRBJ1-4; D perhaps matches TRBD1 (6 bases). Trimming cost V 5 bases and J 3 bases, with 16 bases left between them. This CDR3 has 15 residues. The germline V gene has CDR1 SQVTM and CDR2 ANQGSEA. CDR3 nucleotide sequence: TGCAGCGTTTCCACTACCAGGGGAGCTAATGAAAAACTGTTTTTT. Its protein product is CSVSTTRGANEKLFF.

V and J are TRBV19 and TRBJ1-2; D is ambiguous. The germline V and J ends were trimmed by 0 bases and 8 bases, with 16 bases remaining between them. Looked up from germline, CDR1 is LNHDA and CDR2 is SQIVND (reference sequence). This CDR3 spans 15 amino acids. In DNA, the CDR3 is TGTGCCAGTAGTATAGATGGTTTAGGGAGTCGAGGCTACACCTTC. Protein product: CASSIDGLGSRGYTF. Based on the CDR3 plus reference TRBV19 and TRBJ1-2, the full variable domain is DGGITQSPKYLFRKEGQNVTLSCEQNLNHDAMYWYRQDPGQGLRLIYYSQIVNDFQKGDIAEGYSVSREKKESFPLTVTSAQKNPTAFYLCASSIDGLGSRGYTFGSGTRLTVV.

This clone has a handful of counts. The V and J genes are TRBV4-1 and TRBJ2-5; unclear D gene. Germline values: CDR1 MGHRA, CDR2 YSYEKL. This CDR3 spans 15 amino acids. Trimming took 0 bases from V and 2 from J, leaving 10 bases between them. The CDR3 sequence: CASSQDLQPQETQYF. In DNA form, the CDR3 reads TGCGCCAGCAGCCAAGATCTGCAGCCTCAAGAGACCCAGTACTTC.

V usage is TRBV30 and J usage is TRBJ2-6; the D gene is possibly TRBD2 (5 bases). V lost 2 bases, J lost 4 bases, and 18 bases lay in between. CDR1 GTSNPN and CDR2 SVGIG come from the germline V gene (reference sequence). The CDR3 sequence is 17 residues long. In DNA form, the CDR3 reads TGTGCCTGGAGTACTTTTCACGAGGGAGCCGGGGCCAACGTCCTGACTTTC. Translating it yields CAWSTFHEGAGANVLTF. Based on the CDR3 plus reference TRBV30 and TRBJ2-6, the full variable domain is SQTIHQWPATLVQPVGSPLSLECTVEGTSNPNLYWYRQAAGRGLQLLFYSVGIGQISSEVPQNLSASRPQDRQFILSSKKLLLSDSGFYLCAWSTFHEGAGANVLTFGAGSRLTVL.

This clone came up a few times. The chain combines TRBV11-3 with TRBJ1-2; a possible D gene is TRBD1 (5 bases). The CDR3 sequence is 14 residues long. The V end lost 7 bases, the J end lost 3 bases, and 15 bases lay between the germline ends. CDR1 is SGHNT, CDR2 YENEEA, per germline. The CDR3 here is CASTQDRNDYGYTF. The CDR3 bases are TGTGCCAGCACCCAAGACAGAAACGACTATGGCTACACCTTC.

Within the sample, this clone is large. The V call is TRBV11-3, the J call TRBJ1-1; 8 bases are shared with TRBD1. This CDR3 is 14 amino acids long. The V gene end was trimmed by 4 bases and the J gene end by 2 bases; junction bases not matched to a gene: 3. CDR1 is SGHNT, CDR2 YENEEA, per germline. CDR3 nucleotides: TGTGCCAGCAGCTCGACAGGGGACAACACTGAAGCTTTCTTT. Residues: CASSSTGDNTEAFF.

This clone was seen more than once but under ten times. The rearrangement uses TRBV18 and TRBJ1-1, with 8 bases lining up with TRBD1. Germline V CDR1 and CDR2: KGHSH, LQKENI. Germline trimming cut 2 bases from V and 1 base from J; bases unmatched to any gene: 3. This CDR3 is 15 amino acids long. CDR3: CASSPKGQGNTEAFF. The CDR3 DNA follows: TGTGCCAGCTCACCAAAAGGACAGGGGAACACTGAAGCTTTCTTT.

The rearrangement links TRBV28 to TRBJ2-2, with D perhaps TRBD1 (5 bases). CDR1 is MDHEN and CDR2 is SYDVKM in the germline V gene. The CDR3 runs 19 residues. Trimming pared 2 bases from V and 4 bases from J, leaving 23 bases between. Here the CDR3 reads CASSLGYPGNWVGTGELFF. The CDR3 coding sequence is TGTGCCAGCAGTTTAGGTTATCCAGGGAATTGGGTAGGCACCGGGGAGCTGTTTTTT.

V usage is TRBV6-7 and J usage is TRBJ2-2, with unresolved D. TRBV6-7 is placed among ORFs of uncertain function. The CDR3 has 13 residues. With 2 bases removed from V and 5 bases from J, the gap between germline ends came to 6 bases. CDR3: CASSYGGTGELFF. Written as DNA, the CDR3 is TGTGCCAGCAGTTACGGCGGAACCGGGGAGCTGTTTTTT.

The chain has TRBV12-5 and TRBJ1-1; D is perhaps TRBD1 (5 bases). The V gene's germline CDR1 is LGHNT and CDR2 FRNRAP. This CDR3 spans 14 amino acids. The CDR3: CASIQTVFSNEAFF. The CDR3 bases are TGTGCCAGCATCCAGACAGTTTTCTCGAATGAAGCTTTCTTT.

The V and J genes are TRBV6-8 and TRBJ2-5; D is unclear. Germline CDR1 reads MNHGY; CDR2 reads SAAAGT. With 0 bases removed from V and 2 bases from J, the gap between germline ends came to 7 bases. This CDR3 is 14 amino acids long. Written as DNA, the CDR3 is TGTGCCAGCAGTTACTCGGCCTTGCAAGAGACCCAGTACTTC. It codes for CASSYSALQETQYF.

As DNA, the CDR3 is TGCGCCAGCAGCAGTAGCGGGGGGGCCAGAGAGACCCAGTACTTC. It yields the protein CASSSSGGARETQYF. The rearrangement joins TRBV5-1 to TRBJ2-5; TRBD2 agrees at 11 bases. The CDR3 consists of 15 residues. The V gene end was trimmed by 4 bases and the J gene end by 4 bases; junction bases not matched to a gene: 6. CDR1 and CDR2 (germline): SGHRS, YFSETQ.

The chain is built from TRBV29-1 and TRBJ2-7, with TRBD2 identical over 10 bases. Germline trimming cut 4 bases from V and 6 bases from J; bases unmatched to any gene: 9. From germline, CDR1 is SQVTM and CDR2 ANQGSEA. This CDR3 contains 14 residues. The DNA for the CDR3 is TGCAGCGTTGTGGGGCTAGCGGGGGTGCTCGAGCAGTACTTC. This encodes CSVVGLAGVLEQYF.